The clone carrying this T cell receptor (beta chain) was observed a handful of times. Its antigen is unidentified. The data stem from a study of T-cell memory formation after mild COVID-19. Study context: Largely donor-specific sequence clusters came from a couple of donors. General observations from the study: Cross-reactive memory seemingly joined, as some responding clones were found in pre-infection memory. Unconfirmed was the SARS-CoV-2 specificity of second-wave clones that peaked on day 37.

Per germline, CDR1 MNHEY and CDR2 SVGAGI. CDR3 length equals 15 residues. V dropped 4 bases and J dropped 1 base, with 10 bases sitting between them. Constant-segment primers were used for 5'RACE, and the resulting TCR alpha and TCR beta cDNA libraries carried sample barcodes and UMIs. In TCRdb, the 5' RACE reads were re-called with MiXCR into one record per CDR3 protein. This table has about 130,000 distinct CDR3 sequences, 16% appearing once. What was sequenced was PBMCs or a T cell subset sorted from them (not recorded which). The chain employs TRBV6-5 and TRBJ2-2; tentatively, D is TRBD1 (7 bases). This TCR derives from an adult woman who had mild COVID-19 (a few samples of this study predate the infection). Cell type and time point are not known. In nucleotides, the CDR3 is TGTGCCAGCAGTTGGAGGGGGCGGAACACCGGGGAGCTGTTTTTT. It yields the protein CASSWRGRNTGELFF.